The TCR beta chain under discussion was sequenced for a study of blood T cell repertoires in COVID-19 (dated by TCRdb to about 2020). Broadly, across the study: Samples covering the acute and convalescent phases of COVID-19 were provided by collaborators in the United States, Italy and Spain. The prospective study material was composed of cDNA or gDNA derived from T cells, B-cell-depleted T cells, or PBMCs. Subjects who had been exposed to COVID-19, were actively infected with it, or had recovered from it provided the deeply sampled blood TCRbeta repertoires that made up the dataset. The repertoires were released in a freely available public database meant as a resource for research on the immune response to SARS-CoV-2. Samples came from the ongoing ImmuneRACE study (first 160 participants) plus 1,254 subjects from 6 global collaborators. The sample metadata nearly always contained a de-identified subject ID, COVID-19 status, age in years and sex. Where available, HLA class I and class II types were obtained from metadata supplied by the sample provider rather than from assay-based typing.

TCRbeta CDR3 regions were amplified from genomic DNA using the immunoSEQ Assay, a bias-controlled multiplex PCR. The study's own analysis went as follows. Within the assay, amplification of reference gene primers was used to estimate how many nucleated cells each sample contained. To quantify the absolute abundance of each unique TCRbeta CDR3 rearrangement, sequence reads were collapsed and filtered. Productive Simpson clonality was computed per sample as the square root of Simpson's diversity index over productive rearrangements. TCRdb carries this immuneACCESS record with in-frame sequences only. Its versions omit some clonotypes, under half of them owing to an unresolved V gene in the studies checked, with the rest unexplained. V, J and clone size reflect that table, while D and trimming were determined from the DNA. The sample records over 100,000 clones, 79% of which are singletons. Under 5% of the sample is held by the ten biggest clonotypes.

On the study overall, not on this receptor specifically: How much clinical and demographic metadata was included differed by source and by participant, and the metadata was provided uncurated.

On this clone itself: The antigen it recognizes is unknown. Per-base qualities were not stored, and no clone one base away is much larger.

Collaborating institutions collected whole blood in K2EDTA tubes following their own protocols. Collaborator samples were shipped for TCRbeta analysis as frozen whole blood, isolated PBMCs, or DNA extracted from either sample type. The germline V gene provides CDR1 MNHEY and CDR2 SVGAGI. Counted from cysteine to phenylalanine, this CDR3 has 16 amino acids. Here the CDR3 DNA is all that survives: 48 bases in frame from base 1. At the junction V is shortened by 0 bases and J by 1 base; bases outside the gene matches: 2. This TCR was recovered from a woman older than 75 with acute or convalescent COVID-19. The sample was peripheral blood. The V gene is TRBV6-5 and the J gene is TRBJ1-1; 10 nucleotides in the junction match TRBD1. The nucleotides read TGTGCCAGCAGTTACTCGAGGGACAGGGGGAACACTGAAGCTTTCTTT. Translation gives CASSYSRDRGNTEAFF.